The 14 T cell receptor beta chains below all came from one sample that was sequenced in a study of cytotoxic CD8 clonotypes in ibrutinib-treated CLL. Produced via immunoSEQ multiplex PCR; TCRdb's table is partial and in-frame only. This table has 160,000 or so clones, approximately 77% appearing once. The sample in question was PBMCs, obtained after 12 months of ibrutinib treatment. The source of these receptors is a human donor with chronic lymphocytic leukemia.

The chain has TRBV2 and TRBJ1-1; D is possibly TRBD1 (6 bases). Per germline, CDR1 SNHLY and CDR2 FYNNEI. Trimming removed 9 bases at V and 5 bases at J, with 13 bases between. The CDR3 runs to 12 residues. The CDR3 nucleotides are TGTGCCAGAATACCAGGGGAAACTGAAGCTTTCTTT. This translates into CARIPGETEAFF.

The chain combines TRBV27 with TRBJ2-5; D might be TRBD1 or TRBD2, each matching 6 bases. CDR3 size: 16 residues. Between the trimmed V and J ends, which lost 0 bases and 2 bases, there was a span of 13 bases. Per the germline V gene, CDR1 is MNHEY and CDR2 is SMNVEV (reference sequence). The DNA for the CDR3 is TGTGCCAGCAGTTTATCTCGGGTAGGGGGGCAAGAGACCCAGTACTTC. This gives the protein CASSLSRVGGQETQYF.

CDR3 nucleotide sequence: TGTGCCAGCAGCTTAGTTCCAAATCAGCCCCAGCATTTT. Its translation is CASSLVPNQPQHF. The rearrangement uses TRBV7-8 and TRBJ1-5; D remains ambiguous. CDR3 length: 13 residues. In germline, CDR1 is SGHVS, CDR2 FQNEAQ. With 1 base removed from V and 4 bases from J, the gap between germline ends came to 5 bases.

The chain couples TRBV28 to TRBJ1-2, with TRBD1 identical over 9 bases. J gave up 8 bases and V 3 bases, and 10 bases lay outside the gene matches. Germline CDR1 MDHEN, CDR2 SYDVKM. This CDR3 spans 15 amino acids. CDR3 protein: CASSLPNRGQGGYTF. As DNA, the CDR3 is TGTGCCAGCAGTTTGCCGAACAGGGGGCAGGGGGGCTACACCTTC.

This chain joins TRBV30 and TRBJ1-1, with D unclear. The CDR3 runs 13 residues. Trimming removed 2 bases at V and 11 bases at J, with 18 bases between. Germline lookup yields CDR1 GTSNPN and CDR2 SVGIG (reference sequence). CDR3 residues: CAWSSGSGFRAFF. The CDR3 nucleotides read TGTGCCTGGAGTTCGGGCAGCGGATTCAGGGCTTTCTTT.

A single count supports this clone. The chain recombines TRBV7-3 with TRBJ2-7; the D gene could be TRBD1 or TRBD2 (5 bases each). The germline V and J ends were trimmed by 2 bases and 6 bases, with 14 bases remaining between them. CDR3 length: 14 amino acids. Germline loops: CDR1 SGHTA, CDR2 FQGTGA. The CDR3 is CASSLGWGLGEQYF. The CDR3 nucleotides are TGTGCCAGCAGCTTAGGATGGGGGTTGGGCGAGCAGTACTTC.

The chain is built from TRBV19 and TRBJ1-2; D unresolved. The germline gives CDR1 LNHDA, CDR2 SQIVND (reference sequence). This CDR3 is built from 15 residues. Trimming pared 7 bases from V and 3 bases from J, leaving 18 bases between. CDR3 nucleotides: TGTGCCAGTACCCTGGGAATTGACTATTACTATGGCTACACCTTC. Translation gives CASTLGIDYYYGYTF. Combining the CDR3 with reference TRBV19 and TRBJ1-2 gives the whole variable domain DGGITQSPKYLFRKEGQNVTLSCEQNLNHDAMYWYRQDPGQGLRLIYYSQIVNDFQKGDIAEGYSVSREKKESFPLTVTSAQKNPTAFYLCASTLGIDYYYGYTFGSGTRLTVV.

The V and J genes are TRBV5-4 and TRBJ2-1; TRBD2 agrees at 8 bases. The V gene end was trimmed by 6 bases and the J gene end by 6 bases; junction bases not matched to a gene: 14. Per the germline V gene, CDR1 is SGHNT and CDR2 is YYREEE (reference sequence). The CDR3 runs 16 residues. The CDR3 is CASTLDKRESGNEQFF. The CDR3 coding sequence is TGTGCCAGCACCCTAGACAAGCGGGAGTCGGGCAATGAGCAGTTCTTC.

The rearrangement links TRBV7-3 to TRBJ1-5; unclear D gene. CDR1 and CDR2 from the germline V gene are SGHTA and FQGTGA. This CDR3 comprises 13 residues. The V and J ends lost 6 bases and 7 bases respectively, with 13 bases between them. The CDR3 here is CASSPTGIQPQHF. For the CDR3, the DNA is TGTGCCAGCAGTCCCACCGGGATCCAGCCCCAGCATTTT.

This clone has just a few counts. The chain is built from TRBV5-1 and TRBJ1-5; 7 positions agree with TRBD1. The germline V gene encodes CDR1 SGHRS and CDR2 YFSETQ. This CDR3 has 15 residues. Trimming at V came to 5 bases and at J to 3 bases, leaving 8 bases not matched to a gene. The DNA for the CDR3 is TGCGCCAGCAGACTAAACCAGGGGGACAATCAGCCCCAGCATTTT. Its translation: CASRLNQGDNQPQHF. Full variable domain (remainder filled in from reference TRBV5-1 and TRBJ1-5): KAGVTQTPRYLIKTRGQQVTLSCSPISGHRSVSWYQQTPGQGLQFLFEYFSETQRNKGNFPGRFSGRQFSNSRSEMNVSTLELGDSALYLCASRLNQGDNQPQHFGDGTRLSIL.

The rearrangement links TRBV21-1 to TRBJ2-1; the D call of TRBD1 is as the table states it, not checked on the DNA. TRBV21-1 is given as a pseudogene. The CDR3 length is 19 residues. This chain's CDR3 is CASSLRDRGVGSSYNEQFF. The CDR3 DNA follows: TGTGCCAGCAGCCTCCGGGACAGGGGCGTTGGTAGCTCCTACAATGAGCAGTTCTTC.

V usage is TRBV5-8 and J usage is TRBJ1-5; no reliable D call. The CDR3 loop spans 18 amino acids. Germline CDR1 reads SGHTS; CDR2 reads YDEGEE. Deletions cut 0 bases from V and 0 bases from J, with 16 bases between. CDR3 coding DNA: TGTGCCAGCAGCTTGGAAGGGAGGCAGGCCTATAGCAATCAGCCCCAGCATTTT. This codes for CASSLEGRQAYSNQPQHF.

J is TRBJ2-7 and V is TRBV9, with TRBD1 identical over 10 bases. After removal of 3 bases from V and 7 bases from J, the junction contained 10 bases not matched to a gene. There are 15 residues in the CDR3. Germline CDR1 SGDLS, CDR2 YYNGEE. The CDR3 DNA reads TGTGCCAGCAGCGCCTCGACAGGGGGCTTTGGGGAGCAGTACTTC. This sequence encodes CASSASTGGFGEQYF.

This chain uses TRBV6-1 with TRBJ1-5; unclear D gene. V shed 6 bases and J shed 6 bases, with 12 bases lying between them. The CDR3 contains 13 residues. Germline-derived CDR1 and CDR2 are MNHNS and SASEGT. The CDR3 sequence: CASSRSLGQPQHF. In nucleotides, the CDR3 is TGTGCCAGCAGCCGTTCTCTTGGTCAGCCCCAGCATTTT.